Below, one TCR beta chain is given with its context. Authors' data handling: Reference gene primer amplification gave nucleated cell count estimates. Libraries were prepared by immunoSEQ multiplex PCR; TCRdb keeps only in-frame clonotypes and omits some of them. V and J calls and clone size are as listed in that table; D and trimming were resolved from the DNA. Among about 430,000 clones listed, more than 70% were seen once. Donors were grouped by their self-reported clinical history. This sample stems from a study of blood T cell repertoires in COVID-19. The wider study: Acute and convalescent COVID-19 specimens originated in the United States, Italy and Spain.

With V trimmed by 0 bases and J by 3 bases, 4 bases remained unmatched. The germline gives CDR1 LGHNA, CDR2 YSLEER. The CDR3 has 17 amino acids. This TCR was recovered from a woman younger than 35 who had been exposed to COVID-19. The sequenced material came from PBMCs or T cells enriched from blood (not recorded which). V usage is TRBV4-3 and J usage is TRBJ2-1; 11 bases are shared with TRBD2. CDR3 in amino acids: CASSQERLAGGYNEQFF. For the CDR3, the DNA is TGCGCCAGCAGCCAAGAGCGGCTAGCGGGGGGCTACAATGAGCAGTTCTTC.